This T cell receptor (beta chain) was recorded in a study of blood T cells in healthy people across ages. General study points: Getting older went along with TCR beta diversity per million T cells dropping roughly linearly.

In its sample, this clonotype was seen a few times. Its antigen is unidentified. V lost 3 bases and J lost 5; bases outside the gene matches: 5. The CDR3 contains 15 residues. The germline V gene has CDR1 LGHNA and CDR2 YSLEER. Primed by a sample-barcoded 5' primer and a J-beta primer mix, a second PCR proceeded for 7 to 11 cycles. Each cDNA molecule was tagged by a template-switch adaptor with 12 random nucleotides. Each CDR3 protein is one row after TCRdb ran MiXCR on the 5' RACE reads. The sample includes 800,000 or so distinct CDR3 sequences, around a quarter of them seen just once. This sample was also put to use in a study of T cells of mothers and their children. That paper notes: A few healthy Caucasian mothers, along with their six children, served as the donors. It was related mother-child pairs that showed slightly higher overlap than unrelated pairs, without reaching significance.

The V and J genes are TRBV4-3 and TRBJ2-3, with 10 bases matching TRBD1. The source material was blood. The TCR originated in a boy between 10 and 17 years old in good health. This chain's CDR3 is CASSQGQGSGDTQYF. In nucleotides, the CDR3 is TGCGCCAGCAGCCAGGGACAGGGGTCTGGAGATACGCAGTATTTT.